The 29 T cell receptor beta chains below were found in one sample sequenced in a study of cytomegalovirus exposure and HLA in healthy donors. Some clones are missing from TCRdb's copy, which holds only in-frame ones; the method was immunoSEQ multiplex PCR. Of a few hundred thousand clones in the sample, about nine tenths are singletons; the top ten hold roughly 0.8%. Sample: PBMCs. Receptors originate from a woman between 18 and 29 years old in good health and CMV-seronegative.

This clone was counted between two and nine times. The chain employs TRBV19 and TRBJ2-7, with 7 bases identical to TRBD1. Germline loops: CDR1 LNHDA, CDR2 SQIVND (reference sequence). The junction had 7 bases not matched to a gene; V was cut back by 9 bases and J by 2 bases. The CDR3 is made up of 13 amino acids. This chain's CDR3 is CASKKGTAYEQYF. Here the CDR3 DNA reads TGTGCCAGCAAGAAGGGGACAGCCTACGAGCAGTACTTC.

The chain is built from TRBV28 and TRBJ1-2, with D unresolved. V was trimmed by 7 bases and J by 1 base, leaving 22 bases between them. The CDR3 is 17 amino acids. Germline CDR1 and CDR2: MDHEN and SYDVKM. CDR3 DNA sequence: TGTGCCAGCACCATTGAGGGTGGTGGGCACCTTAACTATGGCTACACCTTC. It yields the protein CASTIEGGGHLNYGYTF.

The CDR3 here is CAISAPGGSGYTF. The CDR3 coding sequence is TGTGCCATCAGTGCTCCGGGAGGATCGGGCTACACCTTC. V gene TRBV10-3 combines with J gene TRBJ1-2; D is unresolved. This CDR3 has 13 amino acids. V was shortened by 4 bases and J by 8 bases, with 14 bases between the two germline ends. Germline lookup yields CDR1 ENHRY and CDR2 SYGVKD.

The chain has TRBV5-6 and TRBJ2-7; 8 bases map to TRBD2. The CDR3 is 16 amino acids. Per germline, CDR1 SGHDT and CDR2 YYEEEE. The V and J ends lost 0 bases and 4 bases, in that order; junction bases with no gene match: 9. CDR3: CASSLEGSGSRYEQYF. The DNA of the CDR3 is TGTGCCAGCAGCTTGGAGGGGAGCGGGAGTAGATACGAGCAGTACTTC.

The V call is TRBV6-5, the J call TRBJ2-5; weak D call: TRBD2 (6 bases). This CDR3 region has 15 residues. Germline assignment: CDR1 MNHEY and CDR2 SVGAGI. Trimming cost V 0 bases and J 1 base, with 9 bases left between them. The DNA for the CDR3 is TGTGCCAGCAGTTACTCTAGCGGCTTCCAAGAGACCCAGTACTTC. Translation: CASSYSSGFQETQYF.

V gene TRBV7-3 combines with J gene TRBJ2-7; 9 positions match TRBD1. CDR3 length equals 14 residues. V dropped 4 bases and J dropped 5; count of bases not matched to a gene: 6. CDR1 and CDR2 (germline): SGHTA, FQGTGA. The CDR3 loop is CASSSMTGGDEQYF. The DNA of the CDR3 is TGTGCCAGCAGCTCAATGACAGGGGGGGACGAGCAGTACTTC.

The chain couples TRBV5-1 to TRBJ2-1, with D tentatively TRBD2 (5 bases). From germline, CDR1 is SGHRS and CDR2 YFSETQ. V lost 3 bases, J lost 7 bases, and 17 bases lay in between. This CDR3 is 15 amino acids long. The CDR3 nucleotides are TGCGCCAGCAGCTGGAAGGGCCCCGGGGATAATGAGCAGTTCTTC. This sequence encodes CASSWKGPGDNEQFF.

The rearrangement uses TRBV27 and TRBJ2-3; possible D gene TRBD1, 6 bases. The CDR3 has 17 amino acids. Germline V lookup: CDR1 MNHEY, CDR2 SMNVEV (reference sequence). V lost 6 bases to trimming and J lost 2 bases, with 21 bases between them. CDR3 bases: TGTGCCAGCAGCCCAACCCCCGGGGACATCCCCACAGATACGCAGTATTTT. Protein: CASSPTPGDIPTDTQYF.

V usage is TRBV28 and J usage is TRBJ1-2, with a weak D call TRBD1 (5 bases). Trimming removed 6 bases at V and 1 base at J, with 12 bases between. This CDR3 spans 14 amino acids. Germline V gives CDR1 MDHEN, CDR2 SYDVKM. The CDR3 coding sequence is TGTGCCAGCAGGAGGAGGGGCGGTAACTATGGCTACACCTTC. Amino acids: CASRRRGGNYGYTF.

The chain recombines TRBV27 with TRBJ2-7, with a tentative D call TRBD2 (6 bases). The CDR3 length is 15 residues. Between the trimmed V and J ends, which lost 2 bases and 4 bases, there was a span of 15 bases. Germline V gene lookup returns CDR1 MNHEY and CDR2 SMNVEV (reference sequence). CDR3 sequence: CASSLGAGNGYEQYF. In DNA, the CDR3 is TGTGCCAGCAGTTTAGGGGCGGGGAACGGGTACGAGCAGTACTTC.

This clone was seen a few times. The chain employs TRBV4-3 and TRBJ1-4; the D gene is possibly TRBD1 (6 bases). Germline loops: CDR1 LGHNA, CDR2 YSLEER. Trimming took off 1 base at V and 7 bases at J, with 10 bases between the two ends. This CDR3 is built from 14 residues. The CDR3 DNA is TGCGCCAGCAGCCAAGGGATGACAGGTGAAAAACTGTTTTTT. This translates into CASSQGMTGEKLFF.

The count of this clone is one. This chain joins TRBV7-3 and TRBJ2-5; 7 bases align to TRBD1. V lost 0 bases to trimming and J lost 5 bases; unmatched junction nucleotides: 6. The CDR3 contains 15 residues. The V gene's germline CDR1 is SGHTA and CDR2 FQGTGA. The CDR3 protein is CASSLTAGGSETQYF. The CDR3 nucleotides are TGTGCCAGCAGCTTAACGGCAGGGGGATCGGAGACCCAGTACTTC.

The J gene is TRBJ2-3, the V gene TRBV7-9; 13 bases align to TRBD2. This CDR3 spans 18 amino acids. V trimming: 4 bases; J trimming: 1 base; junction bases outside the gene matches: 8. CDR1 SEHNR and CDR2 FQNEAQ come from the germline V gene (reference sequence). DNA for the CDR3: TGTGCCAGCAGCTCCGCGTGGACTAGCGGGAGCCGCACAGATACGCAGTATTTT. Translating it yields CASSSAWTSGSRTDTQYF.

Turning to this clone: The sample carries other DNA sequences with the same CDR3. V gene TRBV5-4 combines with J gene TRBJ1-2; D gene unclear. The CDR3 sequence is 14 residues long. Trimming pared 0 bases from V and 0 bases from J, leaving 6 bases between. CDR1 and CDR2 from the germline V gene are SGHNT and YYREEE (reference sequence). CDR3 sequence: CASSLGGTNYGYTF. The CDR3 DNA reads TGTGCCAGCAGCTTGGGAGGTACTAACTATGGCTACACCTTC.

The chain is built from TRBV2 and TRBJ1-2, with D hard to call. Trimming shortened V by 8 bases and J by 4 bases, and 8 bases separated the two germline ends. Germline CDR1 is SNHLY and CDR2 is FYNNEI. CDR3 length: 11 amino acids. This CDR3 reads CASGLSYGYTF. The DNA for the CDR3 is TGTGCCAGCGGGCTCAGCTATGGCTACACCTTC.

V usage is TRBV27 and J usage is TRBJ2-7, with D possibly matching TRBD1 (6 bases). The V end was cut by 0 bases, the J end by 5 bases, with 11 bases between. This CDR3 has 14 residues. The V gene's germline CDR1 is MNHEY and CDR2 SMNVEV (reference sequence). The CDR3 nucleotides are TGTGCCAGCAGTTTATCGACAGGCCCGGACGAGCAGTACTTC. Protein: CASSLSTGPDEQYF.

This rearrangement joins TRBV4-3 to TRBJ1-4; D remains unclear. Germline V gives CDR1 LGHNA, CDR2 YSLEER. The V and J ends lost 0 bases and 4 bases respectively, with 15 bases between them. The CDR3 covers 17 residues. CDR3 in DNA: TGCGCCAGCAGCCAAGATCAGGCTGCCCAGTATAATGAAAAACTGTTTTTT. This translates into CASSQDQAAQYNEKLFF.

This rearrangement joins TRBV2 to TRBJ1-5; D remains ambiguous. Germline V CDR1 and CDR2: SNHLY, FYNNEI. The V and J ends lost 5 bases and 7 bases respectively, with 18 bases between them. CDR3 size: 15 residues. The CDR3 region has the DNA TGTGCCAGCAGTTCGCCCGGGCACACGGGGCAGCCCCAGCATTTT. Translation gives CASSSPGHTGQPQHF.

The rearrangement links TRBV29-1 to TRBJ1-2, with D perhaps TRBD1 (5 bases). Germline V gives CDR1 SQVTM, CDR2 ANQGSEA. The CDR3 length is 11 residues. V lost 2 bases and J 7 bases, leaving 8 bases between the germline ends. CDR3 sequence: CSVEPQGGYTF. The CDR3 region has the DNA TGCAGCGTTGAACCGCAGGGTGGCTACACCTTC.

This chain joins TRBV7-2 and TRBJ2-4; 7 bases align to TRBD1. Germline loops: CDR1 SGHTA, CDR2 FQGNSA. Unmatched junction bases numbered 4, after V lost 4 bases and J lost 7 bases. CDR3 length: 13 residues. CDR3 protein: CASSYRGQNIQYF. CDR3 sequence (DNA): TGTGCCAGCAGCTACAGGGGACAGAACATTCAGTACTTC.

The rearrangement joins TRBV5-8 to TRBJ2-3; possible D gene TRBD1, 6 bases. This CDR3 comprises 15 residues. Germline CDR1 reads SGHTS; CDR2 reads YDEGEE. Trimming took off 1 base at V and 2 bases at J, with 11 bases between the two ends. The CDR3 spells CASSLRGGFTDTQYF. For the CDR3, the DNA is TGTGCCAGCAGCTTGCGAGGGGGTTTCACAGATACGCAGTATTTT.

The chain's CDR3 is CASSDGSSEGYTF. As DNA, the CDR3 is TGTGCCAGCAGCGATGGCAGCTCGGAGGGCTACACCTTC. The rearrangement uses TRBV9 and TRBJ1-2, with D uncertain. Germline V gene sequence: CDR1 SGDLS, CDR2 YYNGEE. V gave up 3 bases and J gave up 8 bases, with 14 bases separating them. CDR3 length equals 13 residues.

The rearrangement joins TRBV28 to TRBJ1-4; TRBD1 agrees at 8 bases. The V and J ends lost 4 bases and 7 bases, in that order; junction bases with no gene match: 8. CDR1 and CDR2 from the germline V gene are MDHEN and SYDVKM. The CDR3 spans 15 residues. CDR3 region: CASSSTGGRREKLFF. CDR3 bases: TGTGCCAGCAGTTCCACAGGGGGTCGTCGTGAAAAACTGTTTTTT.

The chain links TRBV7-9 to TRBJ2-7, with TRBD1 as a possible D gene (5 bases). The germline V and J ends were trimmed by 10 bases and 3 bases, with 10 bases remaining between them. From germline, CDR1 is SEHNR and CDR2 FQNEAQ (reference sequence). The CDR3 consists of 11 residues. CDR3 DNA: TGTGCCACCAGACAGATCTACGAGCAGTACTTC. Amino acids: CATRQIYEQYF. The complete variable domain, with remaining parts taken from reference TRBV7-9 and TRBJ2-7, reads DTGVSQNPRHKITKRGQNVTFRCDPISEHNRLYWYRQTLGQGPEFLTYFQNEAQLEKSRLLSDRFSAERPKGSFSTLEIQRTEQGDSAMYLCATRQIYEQYFGPGTRLTVT.

This clone was picked up a small number of times. The rearrangement joins TRBV13 to TRBJ2-7; 10 bases align to TRBD2. Trimming at V came to 2 bases and at J to 2 bases, leaving 3 bases not matched to a gene. The CDR3 spans 15 residues. Germline V gene sequence: CDR1 PRHDT, CDR2 FYEKMQ (reference sequence). CDR3 in amino acids: CASSLRSGRAYEQYF. As DNA, the CDR3 is TGTGCCAGCAGCTTACGGAGCGGGAGGGCCTACGAGCAGTACTTC.

The chain couples TRBV6-6 to TRBJ1-4; TRBD1 matches 9 bases. V shed 6 bases, J shed 0 bases, and the junction held 5 bases outside the gene matches. Germline V gene sequence: CDR1 MNHNY, CDR2 SVGAGI (reference sequence). The CDR3 runs to 16 residues. The CDR3 loop is CASRIGQGTTNEKLFF. DNA for the CDR3: TGTGCCAGCAGAATTGGACAGGGGACAACTAATGAAAAACTGTTTTTT.

The J gene is TRBJ1-2, the V gene TRBV27; D unclear. CDR1 MNHEY and CDR2 SMNVEV come from the germline V gene (reference sequence). V was pared by 8 bases and J by 2 bases, with 15 bases between. The CDR3 has 14 amino acids. This chain's CDR3 is CASRRGFGNYGYTF. The DNA of the CDR3 is TGTGCCAGCCGGAGAGGGTTCGGGAACTATGGCTACACCTTC.

The chain couples TRBV18 to TRBJ2-7, with 7 bases matching TRBD1. Germline CDR1 and CDR2: KGHSH and LQKENI. The CDR3 length is 14 residues. V trimming: 6 bases; J trimming: 2 bases; junction bases outside the gene matches: 7. CDR3 DNA: TGTGCCAGCTCGCCCGGACAGGCACCCTACGAGCAGTACTTC. Its translation: CASSPGQAPYEQYF.

This clone was counted once. The gene calls are TRBV6-1 and TRBJ1-3, with 9 bases fitting TRBD1. The V and J ends lost 1 base and 4 bases, in that order; junction bases with no gene match: 8. Germline assignment: CDR1 MNHNS and CDR2 SASEGT. CDR3 size: 17 residues. The CDR3 sequence is CASSEVSQGAKGNTIYF. The CDR3 region has the DNA TGTGCCAGCAGTGAAGTTTCACAGGGGGCGAAAGGAAACACCATATATTTT.